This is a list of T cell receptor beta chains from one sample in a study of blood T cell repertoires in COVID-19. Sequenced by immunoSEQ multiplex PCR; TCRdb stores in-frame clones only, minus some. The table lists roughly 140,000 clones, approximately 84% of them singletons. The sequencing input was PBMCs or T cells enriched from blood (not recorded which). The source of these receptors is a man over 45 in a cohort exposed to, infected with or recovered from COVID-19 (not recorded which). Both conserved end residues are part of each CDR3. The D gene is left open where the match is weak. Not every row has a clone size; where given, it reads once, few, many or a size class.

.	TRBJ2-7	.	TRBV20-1	TGCAGTGCTAGGGGGGGCTACGAGCAGTACTTC	CSARGGYEQYF
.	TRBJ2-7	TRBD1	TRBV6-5	TGTGCCAGCAGTTCCCCCGGGACAGGGGTGGTTTGGCAGTACTTC	CASSSPGTGVVWQYF
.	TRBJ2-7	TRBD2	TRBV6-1	TGTGCCAGCAGTGAGGGACTATATTACGAGCAGTACTTC	CASSEGLYYEQYF
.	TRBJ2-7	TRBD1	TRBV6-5	TGTGCCAGCAGTACCCGTCCCGGGACAGGGACCGAGCAGTACTTC	CASSTRPGTGTEQYF
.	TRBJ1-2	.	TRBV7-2	TGTGCCAGCAGCTTAGGTGGGGGGGCCTCTGACTATGGCTACACCTTC	CASSLGGGASDYGYTF
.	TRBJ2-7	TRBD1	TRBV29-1	TGCAGCGTTGGTACGACAGGGGCGACACCCGAGCAGTACTTC	CSVGTTGATPEQYF
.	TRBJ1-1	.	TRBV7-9	TGTGCCAGCAGCTCAACAGAGAACACTGAAGCTTTCTTT	CASSSTENTEAFF
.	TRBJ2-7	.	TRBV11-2	TGTGCCAGCAGCTTAGAACTATCATACGAGCAGTACTTC	CASSLELSYEQYF
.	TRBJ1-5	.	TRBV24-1	TGTGCCACCAGTGATTTGGCAGGCGAAGGGCCCCAGCATTTT	CATSDLAGEGPQHF
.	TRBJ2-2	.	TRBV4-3	TGCGCCAGCAGCCAAGGGCTTAACACCGGGGAGCTGTTTTTT	CASSQGLNTGELFF
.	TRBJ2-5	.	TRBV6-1	TGTGCCAGCCGGTTGGGGGGTGGCGGCGGCGAGACCCAGTACTTC	CASRLGGGGGETQYF
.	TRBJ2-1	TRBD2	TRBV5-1	TGCGCCAGCGCTAGCGGGGGATCCTACAATGAGCAGTTCTTC	CASASGGSYNEQFF
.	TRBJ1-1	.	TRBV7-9	TGTGCCAGCAGCTTAGACCTTCGGGGGGACGGTGAAGCTTTCTTT	CASSLDLRGDGEAFF
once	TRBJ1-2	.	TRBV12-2	TGTGCAAGTCGCCTCCGACCAGGGCCAAACTATGGCTACACCTTC	CASRLRPGPNYGYTF
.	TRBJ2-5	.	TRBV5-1	TGCGCCAGCAGCTTGGCCCGGACTGGGGAGACCCAGTACTTC	CASSLARTGETQYF
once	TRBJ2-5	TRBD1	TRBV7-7	TGTGCCAGCAGCCGCCGGACAGGGCACCAAGAGACCCAGTACTTC	CASSRRTGHQETQYF
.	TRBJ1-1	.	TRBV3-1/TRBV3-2	TGTGCCAGCAGCCGGTCTGGGGCGAGGGGGACTGAAGCTTTCTTT	CASSRSGARGTEAFF
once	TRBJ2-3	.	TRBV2	TGTGCCAGCAGCTCCTGGACTAGCACAGATACGCAGTATTTT	CASSSWTSTDTQYF
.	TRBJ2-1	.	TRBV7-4	TGTGCCAGCAGCTTAGTGCAGCGCGCCTACAATGAGCAGTTCTTC	CASSLVQRAYNEQFF
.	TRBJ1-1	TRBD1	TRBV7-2	TGTGCCAGCACAGGGAAGACAGGGAGTCTACTAAGGAACACTGAAGCTTTCTTT	CASTGKTGSLLRNTEAFF
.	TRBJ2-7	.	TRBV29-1	TGCAGCGTCGGCGACAGAGCCTACGAGCAGTACTTC	CSVGDRAYEQYF
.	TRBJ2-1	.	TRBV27	TGTGCCAGCAGTTCCTCCGGGACTCCCCCCGAGCAGTTCTTC	CASSSSGTPPEQFF
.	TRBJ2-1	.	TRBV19	TGTGCCAGTAGTGCCAGTTGGAATGAGCAGTTCTTC	CASSASWNEQFF
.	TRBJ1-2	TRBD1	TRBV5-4	TGTGCCAGCAGCCACGTATTTACAGGGGGATACACCTTC	CASSHVFTGGYTF
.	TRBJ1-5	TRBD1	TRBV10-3	TGTGCCATCAGTGAGCGAGGACAGGTGAATCAGCCCCAGCATTTT	CAISERGQVNQPQHF
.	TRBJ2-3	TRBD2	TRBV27	TGTGCCAGCAGTCCCATAGCGGGGGCTAAAGATACGCAGTATTTT	CASSPIAGAKDTQYF
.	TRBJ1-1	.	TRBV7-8	TGTGCCAGCAGCTTAGCCCAGAAGAACACTGAAGCTTTCTTT	CASSLAQKNTEAFF
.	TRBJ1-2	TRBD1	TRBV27	TGTGCCAGCGGGAACAGGGGTGCCGGCTACACCTTC	CASGNRGAGYTF
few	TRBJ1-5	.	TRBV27	TGTGCCAGCAGCTTATCACAGGGCGGCAATCAGCCCCAGCATTTT	CASSLSQGGNQPQHF
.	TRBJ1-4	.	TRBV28	TGTGCCAGCATTACTCAGGGTCGCACTAATGAAAAACTGTTTTTT	CASITQGRTNEKLFF
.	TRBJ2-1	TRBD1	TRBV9	TGTGCCAGCAGCGTAGGGCAGGGGGCCGACAATGAGCAGTTCTTC	CASSVGQGADNEQFF
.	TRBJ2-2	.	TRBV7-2	TGTGCCAGCAGCCCTTTGGCGGGGCTTAACACCGGGGAGCTGTTTTTT	CASSPLAGLNTGELFF
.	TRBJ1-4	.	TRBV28	TGTGCCAGCATGAGCGGGGCAGGCAGGGAAAAACTGTTTTTT	CASMSGAGREKLFF
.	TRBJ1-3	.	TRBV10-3	TGTGCCATCAGTGAGTCGGCAGGGACTGGAAGCGCCATATATTTT	CAISESAGTGSAIYF
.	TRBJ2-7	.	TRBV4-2	TGTGCCAGCAGCCAAGACCTAAACAGGGACGAGCAGTACTTC	CASSQDLNRDEQYF
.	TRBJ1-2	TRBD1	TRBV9	TGTGCCAGCAGCGAGACCGGGACAGGGGATTCCTATGGCTACACCTTC	CASSETGTGDSYGYTF
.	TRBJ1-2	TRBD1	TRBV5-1	TGCGCCAGCAGCTTGGGACAGGGATACGGCTATGGCTACACCTTC	CASSLGQGYGYGYTF